The rows below give T cell receptor beta chains drawn from one sample of a study of cytomegalovirus exposure and HLA in healthy donors. Method: immunoSEQ multiplex PCR; TCRdb's copy keeps in-frame clones and lacks some. The sample totals just over 60,000 clones. Sequences were obtained from PBMCs. These TCRs come from a man aged 30-40 years in good health and CMV-seropositive. CDR3s include the opening cysteine and the closing phenylalanine or tryptophan. The order of the fields is CDR3 length, J gene, V gene, D gene, CDR3 protein, CDR3 DNA. D genes are given only for firm matches.

>16|TRBJ2-7|TRBV11-2|TRBD2
CASSVGLAGASYEQYF
TGTGCCAGCAGTGTAGGGCTAGCGGGAGCCTCCTACGAGCAGTACTTC
>15|TRBJ2-1|TRBV4-1|TRBD1
CASSQETYRGNEQFF
TGCGCCAGCAGCCAAGAGACTTACAGGGGCAATGAGCAGTTCTTC
>14|TRBJ2-5|TRBV9|TRBD1
CASSHRDRQENQYF
TGTGCCAGCAGCCACCGGGACAGACAAGAGAACCAGTACTTC
>14|TRBJ2-7|TRBV5-1|TRBD1
CASSLDRGQYEQYF
TGCGCCAGCAGCTTGGACAGGGGGCAATACGAGCAGTACTTC
>14|TRBJ1-2|TRBV10-3|TRBD1
CAIRRDRTNYGYTF
TGTGCCATCAGACGGGACAGGACAAACTATGGCTACACCTTC
>15|TRBJ1-6|TRBV6-1|NA
CASSEVTARNSPLHF
TGTGCCAGCAGTGAAGTTACGGCTAGGAATTCACCCCTCCACTTT
>15|TRBJ2-7|TRBV27|TRBD1
CASSSPGQGNYEQYF
TGTGCCAGCAGTTCTCCGGGACAGGGGAACTACGAGCAGTACTTC
>12|TRBJ2-7|TRBV9|TRBD1
CASSPDRGEQYF
TGTGCCAGCAGCCCGGACAGGGGCGAGCAGTACTTC
>14|TRBJ1-6|TRBV5-1|TRBD1
CASSWTGWESPLHF
TGCGCCAGCAGCTGGACAGGTTGGGAGTCACCCCTCCACTTT
>15|TRBJ2-7|TRBV30|NA
CAGSVGTGKDYEQYF
TGTGCCGGGAGTGTAGGTACAGGGAAGGATTACGAGCAGTACTTC
>13|TRBJ2-7|TRBV5-5|TRBD1
CASSLNRGYEQYF
TGTGCCAGCAGCTTGAACAGGGGCTACGAGCAGTACTTC
>13|TRBJ1-2|TRBV5-4|NA
CASSLQTDYGYTF
TGTGCCAGCAGCTTGCAGACAGACTATGGCTACACCTTC
>19|TRBJ1-4|TRBV4-1|NA
CASSQVAVWSRARNEKLFF
TGCGCCAGCAGCCAAGTTGCCGTTTGGAGCAGAGCGCGTAATGAAAAACTGTTTTTT
>13|TRBJ2-7|TRBV5-1|TRBD1
CASRPGTVYEQYF
TGCGCCAGCAGACCCGGGACAGTCTACGAGCAGTACTTC
>13|TRBJ2-7|TRBV6-1|TRBD1
CASSNRQGYEQYF
TGTGCCAGCAGCAATAGACAGGGCTACGAGCAGTACTTC
>17|TRBJ1-1|TRBV9|TRBD1
CASSVAPRTGGNTEAFF
TGTGCCAGCAGCGTAGCACCTCGGACAGGGGGGAATACTGAAGCTTTCTTT
>16|TRBJ1-5|TRBV15|TRBD1
CATYYGTGGAGQPQHF
TGTGCCACCTACTATGGGACAGGGGGCGCAGGTCAGCCCCAGCATTTT
>14|TRBJ2-2|TRBV6-4|TRBD2
CASSPGTSTGELFF
TGTGCCAGCAGCCCCGGGACTAGCACCGGGGAGCTGTTTTTT
>16|TRBJ1-6|TRBV7-8|NA
CASSSLPAGQNSHLHF
TGTGCCAGCAGCTCCCTGCCGGCAGGGCAGAATTCACACCTCCACTTT
>15|TRBJ2-1|TRBV30|NA
CAWSVGVAAGNEQFF
TGTGCCTGGAGTGTTGGGGTAGCGGCCGGGAATGAGCAGTTCTTC
>14|TRBJ1-2|TRBV4-1|NA
CASSQDRGDYGYTF
TGCGCCAGCAGCCAAGATCGAGGCGACTATGGCTACACCTTC
>15|TRBJ1-1|TRBV11-3|NA
CASSLGRTVNTEAFF
TGTGCCAGCAGCTTAGGAAGGACAGTGAACACTGAAGCTTTCTTT
>12|TRBJ1-1|TRBV7-6|TRBD1
CASSPQGPEAFF
TGTGCCAGCAGCCCACAGGGGCCTGAAGCTTTCTTT
>16|TRBJ2-5|TRBV4-2|TRBD1
CASSQDGTGGGETQYF
TGTGCCAGCAGCCAAGACGGGACAGGGGGCGGGGAGACCCAGTACTTC
>15|TRBJ2-7|TRBV6-6|NA
CASSSGLSTSYEQYF
TGTGCCAGCAGCTCGGGACTTTCAACCTCCTACGAGCAGTACTTC
>16|TRBJ1-6|TRBV7-8|TRBD1
CASRPTQGADGAPLHF
TGTGCCAGCAGGCCAACCCAGGGGGCGGATGGGGCACCCCTCCACTTT
>15|TRBJ2-2|TRBV7-3|NA
CASSERTANTGELFF
TGTGCCAGCAGCGAAAGGACAGCGAACACCGGGGAGCTGTTTTTT
>14|TRBJ2-7|TRBV28|NA
CASTLEGTAYEQYF
TGTGCCAGCACCTTGGAGGGGACCGCCTACGAGCAGTACTTC
>14|TRBJ1-1|TRBV7-8|TRBD1
CASSVQGFGTEAFF
TGTGCCAGCAGCGTACAGGGGTTTGGCACTGAAGCTTTCTTT
>16|TRBJ2-1|TRBV7-6|TRBD2
CASTDEGGGAYNEQFF
TGTGCCAGCACCGACGAGGGCGGGGGGGCCTACAATGAGCAGTTCTTC
>15|TRBJ1-5|TRBV6-5|TRBD1
CASSLDRGNGQPQHF
TGTGCCAGCAGCCTCGACAGGGGGAACGGTCAGCCCCAGCATTTT
>17|TRBJ2-3|TRBV5-1|TRBD2
CASSRTELAGSTDTQYF
TGCGCCAGCAGCCGGACTGAACTAGCGGGGAGCACAGATACGCAGTATTTT
>16|TRBJ2-1|TRBV5-1|TRBD2
CASSLDPSGNYNEQFF
TGCGCCAGCAGCTTGGACCCTAGCGGGAACTACAATGAGCAGTTCTTC
>13|TRBJ1-2|TRBV19|NA
CASSSPGLYGYTF
TGTGCCAGTAGCTCTCCGGGACTCTATGGCTACACCTTC
>14|TRBJ2-7|TRBV27|TRBD1
CASRLRDSAYEQYF
TGTGCCAGCAGGCTCCGGGACAGTGCCTACGAGCAGTACTTC
>18|TRBJ1-4|TRBV21-1|NA
CASSKALQSQGPNEKLFF
TGTGCCAGCAGCAAAGCGCTTCAGTCGCAGGGGCCAAATGAAAAACTGTTTTTT
>14|TRBJ2-1|TRBV19|NA
CASSMAGNYNEQFF
TGTGCCAGTAGTATGGCGGGGAACTACAATGAGCAGTTCTTC
>16|TRBJ1-5|TRBV11-2|TRBD1
CASTIFSTGVGQPQHF
TGTGCCAGCACCATATTTTCCACAGGGGTGGGTCAGCCCCAGCATTTT
>11|TRBJ2-1|TRBV20-1|NA
CSAGRGREQFF
TGCAGCGCCGGGCGGGGACGGGAGCAGTTCTTC
>14|TRBJ2-1|TRBV5-1|NA
CASSSGGSYNEQFF
TGCGCCAGCAGTTCCGGGGGCTCCTACAATGAGCAGTTCTTC
>14|TRBJ1-4|TRBV7-2|NA
CASSLKRGGEKLFF
TGTGCCAGCAGCTTAAAACGGGGGGGTGAAAAACTGTTTTTT
>15|TRBJ1-1|TRBV30|TRBD1
CAWTSGTGGNTEAFF
TGTGCCTGGACCTCTGGGACAGGTGGGAACACTGAAGCTTTCTTT
>13|TRBJ2-3|TRBV5-1|TRBD1
CASSPDRPDKQYF
TGCGCCAGCAGCCCGGACAGGCCAGATAAGCAGTATTTT
>16|TRBJ2-7|TRBV6-5|TRBD2
CASSYSIAGGPYEQYF
TGTGCCAGCAGTTACTCCATAGCGGGAGGGCCCTACGAGCAGTACTTC
>16|TRBJ1-2|TRBV4-1|TRBD1
CASSSPRGGAFYGYTF
TGCGCCAGCAGCTCCCCGAGAGGGGGCGCATTCTATGGCTACACCTTC
>15|TRBJ1-2|TRBV6-4|TRBD1
CASSPQGTAGYGYTF
TGTGCCAGCAGTCCCCAAGGGACAGCCGGATATGGCTACACCTTC
>11|TRBJ2-5|TRBV7-2|NA
CASSFSETQYF
TGTGCCAGCAGCTTCAGTGAGACCCAGTACTTC
>11|TRBJ1-1|TRBV6-5|NA
CASQIGGEAFF
TGTGCCAGTCAAATCGGGGGTGAAGCTTTCTTT
>16|TRBJ2-1|TRBV6-4|TRBD2
CAIITSGGTSGEEQFF
TGTGCCATCATTACTAGCGGGGGGACCTCCGGGGAGGAGCAGTTCTTC
>15|TRBJ2-3|TRBV5-1|NA
CASSLIEQGTDTQYF
TGCGCCAGCAGCTTGATCGAACAGGGCACGGATACGCAGTATTTT
>12|TRBJ2-3|TRBV13|NA
CASSLLTDTQYF
TGTGCCAGCAGCTTACTCACAGATACGCAGTATTTT
>15|TRBJ2-1|TRBV4-2|TRBD2
CASSQVASGSNEQFF
TGTGCCAGCAGCCAAGTGGCTAGCGGGAGTAACGAGCAGTTCTTC
>15|TRBJ2-2|TRBV7-6|NA
CASSSQLEGAGELFF
TGTGCCAGCAGCTCCCAACTCGAGGGAGCCGGGGAGCTGTTTTTT
>15|TRBJ2-7|TRBV10-3|TRBD2
CAISESERGAYEQYF
TGTGCCATCAGTGAGTCCGAGCGGGGAGCCTACGAGCAGTACTTC
>14|TRBJ2-3|TRBV19|NA
CASSVGQGADTQYF
TGTGCCAGTAGCGTAGGGCAGGGTGCAGATACGCAGTATTTT